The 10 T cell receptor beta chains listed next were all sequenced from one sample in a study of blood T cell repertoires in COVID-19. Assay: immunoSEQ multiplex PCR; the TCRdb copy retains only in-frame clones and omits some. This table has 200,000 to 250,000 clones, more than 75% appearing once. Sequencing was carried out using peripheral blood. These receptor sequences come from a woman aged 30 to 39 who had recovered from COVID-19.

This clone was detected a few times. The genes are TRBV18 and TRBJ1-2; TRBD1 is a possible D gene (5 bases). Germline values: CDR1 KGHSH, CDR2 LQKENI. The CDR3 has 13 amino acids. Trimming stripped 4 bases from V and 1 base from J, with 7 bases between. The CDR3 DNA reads TGTGCCAGCTCACAACAGGATAACTATGGCTACACCTTC. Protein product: CASSQQDNYGYTF. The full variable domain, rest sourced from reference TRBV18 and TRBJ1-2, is NAGVMQNPRHLVRRRGQEARLRCSPMKGHSHVYWYRQLPEEGLKFMVYLQKENIIDESGMPKERFSAEFPKEGPSILRIQQVVRGDSAAYFCASSQQDNYGYTFGSGTRLTVV.

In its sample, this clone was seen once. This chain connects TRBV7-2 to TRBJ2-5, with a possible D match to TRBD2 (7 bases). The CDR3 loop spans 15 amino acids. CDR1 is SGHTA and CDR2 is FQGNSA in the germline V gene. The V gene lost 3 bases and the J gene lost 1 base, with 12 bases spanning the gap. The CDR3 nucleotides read TGTGCCAGCAGCTTGTACGGGGGGCCCCAAGAGACCCAGTACTTC. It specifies CASSLYGGPQETQYF.

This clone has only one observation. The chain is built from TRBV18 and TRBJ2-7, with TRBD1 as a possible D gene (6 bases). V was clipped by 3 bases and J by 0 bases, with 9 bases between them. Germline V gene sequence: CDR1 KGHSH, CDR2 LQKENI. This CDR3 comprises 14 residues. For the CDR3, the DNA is TGTGCCAGCTCACCTGCAGGGGACTCCTACGAGCAGTACTTC. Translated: CASSPAGDSYEQYF. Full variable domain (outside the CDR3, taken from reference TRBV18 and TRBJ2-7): NAGVMQNPRHLVRRRGQEARLRCSPMKGHSHVYWYRQLPEEGLKFMVYLQKENIIDESGMPKERFSAEFPKEGPSILRIQQVVRGDSAAYFCASSPAGDSYEQYFGPGTRLTVT.

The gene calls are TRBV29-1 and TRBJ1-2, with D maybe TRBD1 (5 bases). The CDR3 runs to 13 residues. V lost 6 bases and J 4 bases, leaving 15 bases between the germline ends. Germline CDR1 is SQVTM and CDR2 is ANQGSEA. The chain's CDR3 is CSVGGGESYGYTF. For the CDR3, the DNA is TGCAGCGTGGGGGGAGGGGAGAGCTATGGCTACACCTTC.

CDR3 nucleotide sequence: TGCGCCAGCAGCTTGACGAGGGGGCCAGCCGGGGAGCTGTTTTTT. It encodes CASSLTRGPAGELFF. The chain is built from TRBV5-1 and TRBJ2-2; 7 bases align to TRBD1. This CDR3 is built from 15 residues. CDR1 and CDR2 (germline): SGHRS, YFSETQ. The ends lost 1 base at V and 6 bases at J; junction bases unmatched: 6. Looking up the rest from reference TRBV5-1 and TRBJ2-2 gives the full variable domain: KAGVTQTPRYLIKTRGQQVTLSCSPISGHRSVSWYQQTPGQGLQFLFEYFSETQRNKGNFPGRFSGRQFSNSRSEMNVSTLELGDSALYLCASSLTRGPAGELFFGEGSRLTVL.

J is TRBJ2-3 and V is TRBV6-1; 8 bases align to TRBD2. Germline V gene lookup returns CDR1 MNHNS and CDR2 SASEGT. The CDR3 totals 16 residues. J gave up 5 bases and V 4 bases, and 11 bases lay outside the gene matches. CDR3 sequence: CASSVLSGVEGDTQYF. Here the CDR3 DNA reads TGTGCCAGCAGTGTCCTTAGCGGGGTAGAGGGAGATACGCAGTATTTT.

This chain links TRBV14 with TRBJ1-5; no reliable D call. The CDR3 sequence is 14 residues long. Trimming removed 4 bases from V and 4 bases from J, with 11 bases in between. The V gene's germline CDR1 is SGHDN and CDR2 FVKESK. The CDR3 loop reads CASSRSGLNQPQHF. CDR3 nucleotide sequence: TGTGCCAGCAGCCGCTCGGGTCTGAATCAGCCCCAGCATTTT. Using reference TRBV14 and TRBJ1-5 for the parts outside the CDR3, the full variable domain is EAGVTQFPSHSVIEKGQTVTLRCDPISGHDNLYWYRRVMGKEIKFLLHFVKESKQDESGMPNNRFLAERTGGTYSTLKVQPAELEDSGVYFCASSRSGLNQPQHFGDGTRLSIL.

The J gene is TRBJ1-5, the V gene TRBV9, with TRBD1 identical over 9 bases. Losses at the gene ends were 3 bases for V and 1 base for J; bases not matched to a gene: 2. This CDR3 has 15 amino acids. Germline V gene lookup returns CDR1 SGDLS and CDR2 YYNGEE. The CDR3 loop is CASSAGTGSNQPQHF. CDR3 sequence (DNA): TGTGCCAGCAGCGCCGGGACAGGGAGCAATCAGCCCCAGCATTTT.

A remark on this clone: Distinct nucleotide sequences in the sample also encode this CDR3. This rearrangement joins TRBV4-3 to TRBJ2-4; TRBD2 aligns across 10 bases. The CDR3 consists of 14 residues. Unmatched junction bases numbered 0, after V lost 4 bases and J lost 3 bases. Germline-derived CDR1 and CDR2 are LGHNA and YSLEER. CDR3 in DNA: TGCGCCAGCAGCCCTAGCGGGGGCAAAAACATTCAGTACTTC. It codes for CASSPSGGKNIQYF.

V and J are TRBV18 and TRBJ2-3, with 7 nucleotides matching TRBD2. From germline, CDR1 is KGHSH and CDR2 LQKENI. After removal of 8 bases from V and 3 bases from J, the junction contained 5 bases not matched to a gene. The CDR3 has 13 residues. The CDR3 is CASRFGGTDTQYF. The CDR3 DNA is TGTGCCAGCCGCTTCGGGGGGACAGATACGCAGTATTTT.